Listed below are T cell receptor beta chains from one sample, sequenced in a study of PD-L1 blockade in urothelial cancer. Using immunoSEQ multiplex PCR, the repertoire was profiled, and TCRdb retains in-frame clones only, with some absent. The table records 75,000 to 100,000 clones, approximately 87% of them present only once. The sample was PBMCs, taken around atezolizumab (anti-PD-L1) treatment. These receptors originate from a man aged 70 or older with urothelial cancer. Each CDR3 is given with its conserved first and last residue. The D gene is left open where the match is weak. Only some rows state a clone size, as once, few, many or a class for expanded clones.

v_call: TRBV4-3; clone_size: -; j_call: TRBJ2-3; d_call: -; cdr3_aa: CASSQGIDQEEEYTDTQYF; cdr3_nt: TGCGCCAGCAGCCAGGGGATCGATCAGGAGGAAGAATACACAGATACGCAGTATTTT
v_call: TRBV19; clone_size: -; j_call: TRBJ1-5; d_call: -; cdr3_aa: CASSISVREGQPQHF; cdr3_nt: TGTGCCAGTAGTATCTCGGTCAGGGAGGGGCAGCCCCAGCATTTT
v_call: TRBV11-3; clone_size: few; j_call: TRBJ2-5; d_call: -; cdr3_aa: CASSLRTGGVETQYF; cdr3_nt: TGTGCCAGCAGCCTCCGGACTGGCGGAGTGGAGACCCAGTACTTC
v_call: TRBV6-6; clone_size: -; j_call: TRBJ2-3; d_call: -; cdr3_aa: CASSYQGHTDTQYF; cdr3_nt: TGTGCCAGCAGTTACCAGGGGCACACAGATACGCAGTATTTT
v_call: TRBV5-4; clone_size: -; j_call: TRBJ1-1; d_call: -; cdr3_aa: CASTPEGARAPEAFF; cdr3_nt: TGTGCCAGCACCCCGGAAGGGGCCAGGGCGCCTGAAGCTTTCTTT
v_call: TRBV11-2; clone_size: -; j_call: TRBJ2-3; d_call: TRBD2; cdr3_aa: CASSLSGTSERTQYF; cdr3_nt: TGTGCCAGCAGCCTCTCGGGGACTAGCGAACGTACGCAGTATTTT
v_call: TRBV18; clone_size: -; j_call: TRBJ2-7; d_call: -; cdr3_aa: CASSPRAGEDEQYF; cdr3_nt: TGTGCCAGCTCACCACGGGCAGGGGAAGACGAGCAGTACTTC
v_call: TRBV4-1; clone_size: -; j_call: TRBJ2-6; d_call: TRBD1; cdr3_aa: CASSPGQAYGANVLTF; cdr3_nt: TGCGCCAGCAGCCCAGGACAGGCGTATGGGGCCAACGTCCTGACTTTC
v_call: TRBV6-1; clone_size: -; j_call: TRBJ1-5; d_call: TRBD1; cdr3_aa: CASNRDSSNQPQHF; cdr3_nt: TGTGCCAGCAACCGGGACAGCTCCAATCAGCCCCAGCATTTT
v_call: TRBV2; clone_size: -; j_call: TRBJ2-1; d_call: TRBD2; cdr3_aa: CASSETTSGSSYNEQFF; cdr3_nt: TGTGCCAGCAGTGAAACCACTAGCGGAAGCTCCTACAATGAGCAGTTCTTC
v_call: TRBV7-9; clone_size: -; j_call: TRBJ1-2; d_call: -; cdr3_aa: CASSLAANYGYTF; cdr3_nt: TGTGCCAGCAGCTTAGCCGCTAACTATGGCTACACCTTC
v_call: TRBV28; clone_size: -; j_call: TRBJ2-1; d_call: TRBD2; cdr3_aa: CASIIAGGLSNEQFF; cdr3_nt: TGTGCCAGCATCATAGCGGGAGGGCTTTCTAATGAGCAGTTCTTC
v_call: TRBV7-3; clone_size: -; j_call: TRBJ2-1; d_call: TRBD2; cdr3_aa: CASSLTPQAGRRVNEQFF; cdr3_nt: TGTGCCAGCAGCTTAACACCTCAAGCGGGAAGGAGGGTAAATGAGCAGTTCTTC
v_call: TRBV6-1; clone_size: -; j_call: TRBJ1-2; d_call: -; cdr3_aa: CASSERDSRGYTF; cdr3_nt: TGTGCCAGCAGTGAGCGGGACTCTCGGGGCTACACCTTC
v_call: TRBV27; clone_size: -; j_call: TRBJ1-1; d_call: TRBD1; cdr3_aa: CASSYRGTEAFF; cdr3_nt: TGTGCCAGCAGCTACAGGGGGACTGAAGCTTTCTTT
v_call: TRBV27; clone_size: -; j_call: TRBJ2-1; d_call: TRBD2; cdr3_aa: CASRFGTSGSSEQFF; cdr3_nt: TGTGCCAGCCGGTTTGGGACTAGCGGGAGTAGTGAGCAGTTCTTC
v_call: TRBV6-6; clone_size: -; j_call: TRBJ2-5; d_call: TRBD1; cdr3_aa: CASSPGQVTRETQYF; cdr3_nt: TGTGCCAGCAGTCCGGGACAGGTAACCCGAGAGACCCAGTACTTC
v_call: TRBV18; clone_size: few; j_call: TRBJ2-5; d_call: -; cdr3_aa: CASSLDSQETQYF; cdr3_nt: TGTGCCAGCTCCCTGGACAGCCAAGAGACCCAGTACTTC
v_call: TRBV5-4; clone_size: -; j_call: TRBJ2-7; d_call: TRBD1; cdr3_aa: CASSRSTGAEQYF; cdr3_nt: TGTGCCAGCAGCAGGTCAACAGGGGCCGAGCAGTACTTC
v_call: TRBV11-3; clone_size: once; j_call: TRBJ1-1; d_call: TRBD1; cdr3_aa: CASSLSPGGWDEAFF; cdr3_nt: TGTGCCAGCAGCCTATCACCAGGGGGATGGGACGAAGCTTTCTTT
v_call: TRBV19; clone_size: -; j_call: TRBJ1-1; d_call: -; cdr3_aa: CASRLGAGEAFF; cdr3_nt: TGTGCCAGTAGATTAGGGGCCGGTGAAGCTTTCTTT
v_call: TRBV11-1; clone_size: -; j_call: TRBJ1-4; d_call: -; cdr3_aa: CASSPGQPINEKLSF; cdr3_nt: TGTGCCAGCAGCCCCGGACAGCCGATTAATGAAAAACTGTCTTTT
v_call: TRBV11-3; clone_size: -; j_call: TRBJ2-7; d_call: TRBD1; cdr3_aa: CASSLGGTGAYEQYF; cdr3_nt: TGTGCCAGCAGCTTAGGGGGGACAGGAGCCTACGAGCAGTACTTC
v_call: TRBV29-1; clone_size: -; j_call: TRBJ2-1; d_call: -; cdr3_aa: CSVNPRATSYNEQFF; cdr3_nt: TGCAGCGTTAATCCCAGGGCGACCTCCTACAATGAGCAGTTCTTC
v_call: TRBV5-1; clone_size: few; j_call: TRBJ1-1; d_call: TRBD1; cdr3_aa: CASSLAFTGVGTEAFF; cdr3_nt: TGCGCCAGCAGCTTGGCCTTCACAGGGGTTGGCACTGAAGCTTTCTTT
v_call: TRBV6-1; clone_size: -; j_call: TRBJ2-5; d_call: -; cdr3_aa: CASTLRRLGAETQYF; cdr3_nt: TGTGCCAGCACGTTAAGACGATTGGGGGCAGAGACCCAGTACTTC
v_call: TRBV28; clone_size: many; j_call: TRBJ1-5; d_call: -; cdr3_aa: CASSFKLETEGNQPQHF; cdr3_nt: TGTGCCAGCAGTTTTAAATTAGAAACGGAGGGCAATCAGCCCCAGCATTTT
v_call: TRBV7-3; clone_size: once; j_call: TRBJ2-5; d_call: TRBD1; cdr3_aa: CASSWTGAETQYF; cdr3_nt: TGTGCCAGCAGCTGGACAGGTGCGGAGACCCAGTACTTC
v_call: TRBV19; clone_size: -; j_call: TRBJ2-2; d_call: TRBD2; cdr3_aa: CASTGTSGSETGELFF; cdr3_nt: TGTGCCAGTACCGGGACTAGCGGGAGTGAGACCGGGGAGCTGTTTTTT
v_call: TRBV6-5; clone_size: few; j_call: TRBJ1-2; d_call: TRBD1; cdr3_aa: CASSSRGQGGYTF; cdr3_nt: TGTGCCAGCAGTAGCAGGGGGCAAGGAGGCTACACCTTC
v_call: TRBV2; clone_size: -; j_call: TRBJ1-1; d_call: TRBD1; cdr3_aa: CASRPDRVNTEAFF; cdr3_nt: TGTGCCAGCAGACCCGACAGGGTGAACACTGAAGCTTTCTTT
v_call: TRBV7-9; clone_size: -; j_call: TRBJ1-1; d_call: -; cdr3_aa: CASSLPSNTEAFF; cdr3_nt: TGTGCCAGCAGCCTACCTTCGAACACTGAAGCTTTCTTT
v_call: TRBV7-8; clone_size: -; j_call: TRBJ2-5; d_call: -; cdr3_aa: CASSLGRGPETQYF; cdr3_nt: TGTGCCAGCAGCTTAGGTAGGGGTCCAGAGACCCAGTACTTC
v_call: TRBV6-4; clone_size: once; j_call: TRBJ2-7; d_call: TRBD2; cdr3_aa: CASNPGLAGGYEQYF; cdr3_nt: TGTGCCAGCAACCCAGGACTAGCGGGAGGCTACGAGCAGTACTTC
v_call: TRBV6-6; clone_size: -; j_call: TRBJ2-3; d_call: TRBD2; cdr3_aa: CASSYSAGGRSNTQYF; cdr3_nt: TGTGCCAGCAGTTACTCGGCGGGAGGGCGTTCGAATACGCAGTATTTT
v_call: TRBV5-4; clone_size: once; j_call: TRBJ2-1; d_call: -; cdr3_aa: CASSLAGHRAWNEQFF; cdr3_nt: TGTGCCAGCAGCTTGGCCGGCCACAGGGCTTGGAATGAGCAGTTCTTC
v_call: TRBV11-2; clone_size: -; j_call: TRBJ1-4; d_call: -; cdr3_aa: CASSTGASGYPLNEKLFF; cdr3_nt: TGTGCCAGCAGCACAGGTGCCTCAGGGTACCCTCTTAATGAAAAACTGTTTTTT
v_call: TRBV19; clone_size: -; j_call: TRBJ1-5; d_call: TRBD1; cdr3_aa: CASSIGTGGNQPQHF; cdr3_nt: TGTGCCAGTAGTATCGGGACAGGGGGCAATCAGCCCCAGCATTTT
v_call: TRBV2; clone_size: once; j_call: TRBJ2-1; d_call: TRBD2; cdr3_aa: CASSRTSGSYNEQFF; cdr3_nt: TGTGCCAGCAGTAGGACTAGCGGGTCGTACAATGAGCAGTTCTTC
v_call: TRBV4-2; clone_size: -; j_call: TRBJ1-1; d_call: -; cdr3_aa: CASRAAPNTEAFF; cdr3_nt: TGTGCCAGCAGGGCGGCGCCGAACACTGAAGCTTTCTTT
v_call: TRBV5-6; clone_size: once; j_call: TRBJ1-1; d_call: -; cdr3_aa: CASSPGLNTEAFF; cdr3_nt: TGTGCCAGCAGTCCAGGGTTAAACACTGAAGCTTTCTTT
v_call: TRBV6-5; clone_size: -; j_call: TRBJ1-1; d_call: -; cdr3_aa: CASSYSGGANTEAFF; cdr3_nt: TGTGCCAGCAGTTACTCGGGGGGGGCGAACACTGAAGCTTTCTTT
v_call: TRBV7-9; clone_size: once; j_call: TRBJ2-7; d_call: TRBD2; cdr3_aa: CASSGTSSYEQYF; cdr3_nt: TGTGCCAGCTCCGGGACTAGCTCCTACGAGCAGTACTTC
v_call: TRBV27; clone_size: -; j_call: TRBJ1-2; d_call: -; cdr3_aa: CASSLSPQGNYGYTF; cdr3_nt: TGTGCCAGCAGTTTATCGCCCCAGGGGAACTATGGCTACACCTTC
v_call: TRBV29-1; clone_size: -; j_call: TRBJ2-3; d_call: -; cdr3_aa: CSGEEGRDTQYF; cdr3_nt: TGCAGCGGTGAGGAGGGCCGAGATACGCAGTATTTT
v_call: TRBV6-6; clone_size: once; j_call: TRBJ1-3; d_call: -; cdr3_aa: CASSPAGNGNTIYF; cdr3_nt: TGTGCCAGCAGCCCTGCGGGGAATGGAAACACCATATATTTT
v_call: TRBV6-5; clone_size: -; j_call: TRBJ2-4; d_call: -; cdr3_aa: CASRPAGIAKNIQYF; cdr3_nt: TGTGCCAGCAGGCCTGCGGGGATAGCCAAAAACATTCAGTACTTC
v_call: TRBV5-1; clone_size: -; j_call: TRBJ2-2; d_call: -; cdr3_aa: CASSSDGAGELFF; cdr3_nt: TGCGCCAGCAGCTCAGACGGAGCCGGGGAGCTGTTTTTT
v_call: TRBV7-9; clone_size: -; j_call: TRBJ1-5; d_call: -; cdr3_aa: CASSLDIAERGYQPQHF; cdr3_nt: TGTGCCAGCAGCTTAGATATAGCCGAACGCGGCTATCAGCCCCAGCATTTT
v_call: TRBV2; clone_size: -; j_call: TRBJ1-4; d_call: TRBD1; cdr3_aa: CASRSGQGSTNEKLFF; cdr3_nt: TGTGCCAGCAGGTCGGGACAGGGGTCAACTAATGAAAAACTGTTTTTT
v_call: TRBV7-2; clone_size: once; j_call: TRBJ1-3; d_call: TRBD1; cdr3_aa: CASSRDRGSGNTIYF; cdr3_nt: TGTGCCAGCAGTCGCGACAGGGGGTCTGGAAACACCATATATTTT